This T cell receptor (beta chain) is drawn from a study of cytomegalovirus exposure and HLA in healthy donors. General study findings and limits: Later analysis identified a missense DCLRE1C variant that was linked to TCR beta V- and J-gene trimming. It was only CMV serostatus that was available as immune exposure information. In vitro testing confirmed a few CMV-associated chains as specific for CMV antigens.

A few counts support this clone. Its antigen is unknown. Vbeta (60) and Jbeta (13) primers were used in the PCR. Some clones are missing from TCRdb's copy, which holds only in-frame ones; the method was immunoSEQ multiplex PCR. The sample carries under 200,000 clones, roughly 75% recorded once. What was sequenced was PBMCs. The clonotype originates from a man aged 35-49 years in good health and CMV-seronegative.

CDR3 in DNA: TGTGCCAGCATCCAATCCGGGACAGCGAACACTGAAGCTTTCTTT. Translating it yields CASIQSGTANTEAFF. The genes are TRBV6-5 and TRBJ1-1; 7 bases agree with TRBD1. V lost 7 bases to trimming and J lost 1 base; unmatched junction nucleotides: 9. This CDR3 is 15 amino acids long. From germline, CDR1 is MNHEY and CDR2 SVGAGI.